These 26 T cell receptor beta chains share one sample of origin, sequenced in a study of T cell responses to AZD1222 COVID-19 vaccine (dated by TCRdb to about 2021). Library preparation was by the immunoSEQ multiplex PCR assay. TCRdb took this table from immuneACCESS and kept in-frame rearrangements with V and J called. Such tables lack part of the clones; where checked against another copy, unresolved V genes explain under half of the gap, and the rest is unexplained. This sample has roughly 130,000 clones in its table, and 80% to 90% of those were observed once. The ten largest clones capture 7.6% of the sample. Taken with the paper, the label for time point translates to: baseline before first vaccination. The sample in question was peripheral blood, obtained on day 0 of AZD1222 vaccination. The receptors come from an adult in good health.

The chain couples TRBV9 to TRBJ2-7, with unresolved D. The germline V gene encodes CDR1 SGDLS and CDR2 YYNGEE. This CDR3 contains 13 residues. V lost 1 base, J lost 5 bases, and 10 bases lay in between. CDR3 DNA sequence: TGTGCCAGCAGCGTATCGTCCCAGAACGAGCAGTACTTC. Encoded protein: CASSVSSQNEQYF.

V and J are TRBV5-5 and TRBJ2-2; 10 bases map to TRBD1. CDR3 length equals 17 residues. Germline loops: CDR1 SGHKS, CDR2 YYEKEE (reference sequence). The J segment lost 1 base and the V segment lost 2 bases, leaving 5 bases of the junction unmatched. The CDR3 nucleotides are TGTGCCAGCAGCTTCGAGGACAGGGGGGTGAACACCGGGGAGCTGTTTTTT. Translating it yields CASSFEDRGVNTGELFF.

For the CDR3, the DNA is TGTGCCAGCAGCTTAGCGGTCCTGTACGAGCAGTACTTC. It yields the protein CASSLAVLYEQYF. The chain joins TRBV7-2 to TRBJ2-7; D gene uncertain. CDR3 length: 13 residues. V was cut by 0 bases and J by 4 bases, with 7 bases left in between. CDR1 SGHTA and CDR2 FQGNSA come from the germline V gene.

The chain couples TRBV7-2 to TRBJ2-1; 8 nucleotides align to TRBD2. The germline V gene has CDR1 SGHTA and CDR2 FQGNSA. V was pared by 1 base and J by 4 bases, with 9 bases of the junction left unmatched. The length of the CDR3 is 17 residues. The CDR3 loop is CASSLDVRLAKYNEQFF. CDR3 in DNA: TGTGCCAGCAGCTTAGATGTCCGACTAGCGAAGTACAATGAGCAGTTCTTC.

V usage is TRBV7-2 and J usage is TRBJ1-4; TRBD1 matches at 7 bases. The CDR3 length is 15 residues. Trimming cost V 3 bases and J 5 bases; bases outside gene matches: 6. Germline V gene lookup returns CDR1 SGHTA and CDR2 FQGNSA. The CDR3 loop is CASSFTGTVNEKLFF. As DNA, the CDR3 is TGTGCCAGCAGCTTTACAGGGACAGTAAATGAAAAACTGTTTTTT.

This clone was picked up a small number of times. The chain recombines TRBV6-5 with TRBJ1-5, with 9 bases aligning to TRBD1. Germline lookup yields CDR1 MNHEY and CDR2 SVGAGI. With 6 bases clipped from V and 6 bases from J, the junction kept 6 bases outside the gene matches. The CDR3 loop spans 14 amino acids. The CDR3 region is CASSPDRGSQPQHF. CDR3 nucleotide sequence: TGTGCCAGCAGCCCCGACAGGGGGAGTCAGCCCCAGCATTTT.

The V gene is TRBV5-1, the J gene TRBJ1-2; D may be TRBD1 (6 bases). The CDR3 covers 13 residues. Looked up from germline, CDR1 is SGHRS and CDR2 is YFSETQ. Between the trimmed V and J ends, which lost 4 bases and 4 bases, there was a span of 11 bases. The CDR3 protein is CASSQTGLYGYTF. The CDR3 nucleotides are TGCGCCAGCAGCCAGACAGGACTCTATGGCTACACCTTC.

V gene TRBV19 combines with J gene TRBJ2-7; 9 nucleotides agree with TRBD2. V lost 5 bases and J lost 2; bases outside the gene matches: 13. Germline V CDR1 and CDR2: LNHDA, SQIVND (reference sequence). This CDR3 region has 17 residues. CDR3 in DNA: TGTGCCAGTAGTCTTCGACTAGCGGAAGACAGAACCTACGAGCAGTACTTC. Its translation is CASSLRLAEDRTYEQYF. Together with reference TRBV19 and TRBJ2-7, the CDR3 gives the full variable domain: DGGITQSPKYLFRKEGQNVTLSCEQNLNHDAMYWYRQDPGQGLRLIYYSQIVNDFQKGDIAEGYSVSREKKESFPLTVTSAQKNPTAFYLCASSLRLAEDRTYEQYFGPGTRLTVT.

This chain uses TRBV5-8 with TRBJ1-6, with 7 bases fitting TRBD1. Germline CDR1 SGHTS, CDR2 YDEGEE. The CDR3 is made up of 15 amino acids. Trimming cost V 2 bases and J 10 bases; bases outside gene matches: 9. The CDR3 DNA reads as TGTGCCAGCAGCTTTCCCGGGACAGCTGAGTCACCCCTCCACTTT. Translating gives CASSFPGTAESPLHF.

This clone is a singleton in its sample. The chain recombines TRBV12-3 or TRBV12-4 with TRBJ2-4; D may be TRBD2 (5 bases). CDR3 length equals 12 residues. V was shortened by 4 bases and J by 7 bases, with 8 bases between the two germline ends. CDR3 nucleotides: TGTGCCAGCAGTTACGGGAAGAACATTCAGTACTTC. It yields the protein CASSYGKNIQYF.

This clone has more than one count but fewer than ten. J is TRBJ2-5 and V is TRBV9; D may be TRBD1 (5 bases). The CDR3 extends over 13 amino acids. The V gene's germline CDR1 is SGDLS and CDR2 YYNGEE. V was pared by 0 bases and J by 7 bases, with 10 bases between. The CDR3 spells CASSVVGQGTQYF. As DNA, the CDR3 is TGTGCCAGCAGCGTAGTAGGGCAGGGGACCCAGTACTTC.

V usage is TRBV5-1 and J usage is TRBJ1-5, with 7 nucleotides matching TRBD1. This CDR3 has 15 amino acids. After removal of 0 bases from V and 5 bases from J, the junction contained 5 bases not matched to a gene. Germline CDR1 reads SGHRS; CDR2 reads YFSETQ. The CDR3 protein is CASSLGEGADQPQHF. CDR3 coding DNA: TGCGCCAGCAGCTTGGGAGAGGGGGCGGATCAGCCCCAGCATTTT.

This chain joins TRBV29-1 and TRBJ2-7, with 8 bases lining up with TRBD1. With V trimmed by 6 bases and J by 0 bases, 7 bases remained unmatched. Germline V CDR1 and CDR2: SQVTM, ANQGSEA. The CDR3 contains 14 residues. Written as DNA, the CDR3 is TGCAGCGTATCAGGACAGGGCAGCTCCTACGAGCAGTACTTC. This codes for CSVSGQGSSYEQYF.

V is TRBV6-4 and J is TRBJ1-5; D unresolved. V was cut by 0 bases and J by 4 bases, with 7 bases left in between. CDR1 and CDR2 (germline): MRHNA, SNTAGT. The CDR3 has 14 residues. This CDR3 is CASSDSRRNQPQHF. CDR3 nucleotides: TGTGCCAGCAGTGACTCTCGCAGAAATCAGCCCCAGCATTTT.

Concerning this clone: Sequence at one end of the junction differs from germline and may be a read error. The rearrangement uses TRBV30 and TRBJ1-5, with 7 bases lining up with TRBD1. The CDR3 sequence is 14 residues long. Germline assignment: CDR1 GTSNPN and CDR2 SVGIG (reference sequence). CDR3 bases: TGTGCCTGGAGTGTCAGGGGGGGCAACCAGCCCCAGCATTTT. It codes for CAWSVRGGNQPQHF.

The CDR3 region is CASSDRELHEQFF. CDR3 in DNA: TGTGCCAGCAGTGATAGGGAACTCCATGAGCAGTTCTTC. The V gene is TRBV2, the J gene TRBJ2-1; D gene ambiguous. Trimming removed 3 bases at V and 8 bases at J, with 11 bases between. This CDR3 spans 13 amino acids. Germline V lookup: CDR1 SNHLY, CDR2 FYNNEI.

The chain couples TRBV19 to TRBJ2-5; the D gene is possibly TRBD1 (6 bases). Trimming stripped 4 bases from V and 0 bases from J, with 6 bases between. CDR3 size: 13 residues. CDR1 is LNHDA, CDR2 SQIVND, per germline (reference sequence). This CDR3 is CASSRDNQETQYF. The CDR3 DNA follows: TGTGCCAGTAGTAGGGACAACCAAGAGACCCAGTACTTC. Filled out from reference TRBV19 and TRBJ2-5, the complete variable domain reads DGGITQSPKYLFRKEGQNVTLSCEQNLNHDAMYWYRQDPGQGLRLIYYSQIVNDFQKGDIAEGYSVSREKKESFPLTVTSAQKNPTAFYLCASSRDNQETQYFGPGTRLLVL.

The gene calls are TRBV6-1 and TRBJ2-3, with 10 positions matching TRBD2. The CDR3 is 17 residues long. The germline gives CDR1 MNHNS, CDR2 SASEGT. V was pared by 4 bases and J by 0 bases, with 7 bases of the junction left unmatched. For the CDR3, the DNA is TGTGCCAGCAGTGTCCTAGCGGGGGCCTCTAGCACAGATACGCAGTATTTT. Translated: CASSVLAGASSTDTQYF.

DNA of the CDR3: TGTGCCAGCAGCTTAGTGGCGGAAGCTTTCTTT. Its translation: CASSLVAEAFF. This rearrangement joins TRBV7-2 to TRBJ1-1; D call uncertain. From germline, CDR1 is SGHTA and CDR2 FQGNSA. There are 11 residues in the CDR3. Deletions cut 1 base from V and 8 bases from J, with 5 bases between.

The V gene is TRBV29-1, the J gene TRBJ1-1, with D perhaps matching TRBD1 (5 bases). The CDR3 runs 14 residues. Trimming shortened V by 4 bases and J by 0 bases, and 12 bases separated the two germline ends. Germline CDR1 is SQVTM and CDR2 is ANQGSEA. CDR3 bases: TGCAGCGTTGCCCGGGGGGGAATGAACACTGAAGCTTTCTTT. Protein sequence: CSVARGGMNTEAFF.

This chain joins TRBV7-2 and TRBJ1-5, with D unresolved. Trimming shortened V by 1 base and J by 0 bases, and 16 bases separated the two germline ends. Germline assignment: CDR1 SGHTA and CDR2 FQGNSA. This CDR3 contains 18 residues. The CDR3 here is CASSLVPHGPSSNQPQHF. The CDR3 DNA follows: TGTGCCAGCAGCTTAGTTCCACATGGGCCCTCTAGCAATCAGCCCCAGCATTTT.

The chain combines TRBV6-6 with TRBJ1-4; D is ambiguous. This CDR3 region has 14 residues. Germline lookup yields CDR1 MNHNY and CDR2 SVGAGI (reference sequence). Trimming shortened V by 8 bases and J by 6 bases, and 16 bases separated the two germline ends. The CDR3 reads CASRSGELDEKLFF. The CDR3 bases are TGTGCCAGCCGATCAGGTGAACTGGATGAAAAACTGTTTTTT.

This sequence joins TRBV28 and TRBJ1-6; 9 bases are shared with TRBD1. The V and J ends lost 7 bases and 7 bases, in that order; junction bases with no gene match: 5. Germline values: CDR1 MDHEN, CDR2 SYDVKM. The CDR3 is made up of 14 amino acids. CDR3 in DNA: TGTGCCAGCACCAGCGGACAGGGGAATTCACCCCTCCACTTT. This gives the protein CASTSGQGNSPLHF.

The rearrangement links TRBV4-1 to TRBJ2-2; D possibly corresponds to TRBD2 (5 bases). The CDR3 consists of 16 residues. V lost 1 base to trimming and J lost 6 bases, with 15 bases between them. Germline V CDR1 and CDR2: MGHRA, YSYEKL. The CDR3 DNA reads as TGCGCCAGCAGCCAAGCGGGGAGTAGAGGACCCGGGGAGCTGTTTTTT. This gives the protein CASSQAGSRGPGELFF.

This clone was seen once. The rearrangement links TRBV27 to TRBJ1-4; perhaps TRBD1 as D (5 bases). V dropped 5 bases and J dropped 11 bases, with 18 bases sitting between them. The CDR3 consists of 14 residues. Germline loops: CDR1 MNHEY, CDR2 SMNVEV (reference sequence). This chain's CDR3 is CASSLGTSSGKLFF. The CDR3 nucleotides are TGTGCCAGCAGTCTCGGGACTTCCTCAGGGAAACTGTTTTTT.

This rearrangement joins TRBV9 to TRBJ1-4, with D tentatively TRBD1 (5 bases). The CDR3 is 14 residues long. The V end lost 2 bases, the J end lost 4 bases, and 9 bases lay between the germline ends. Germline V gene data show CDR1 as SGDLS and CDR2 as YYNGEE. CDR3 region: CASSVQGLNEKLFF. The DNA of the CDR3 is TGTGCCAGCAGCGTCCAGGGTCTTAATGAAAAACTGTTTTTT. The whole variable domain, remainder taken from reference TRBV9 and TRBJ1-4, is DSGVTQTPKHLITATGQRVTLRCSPRSGDLSVYWYQQSLDQGLQFLIQYYNGEERAKGNILERFSAQQFPDLHSELNLSSLELGDSALYFCASSVQGLNEKLFFGSGTQLSVL.